This T cell receptor (beta chain) was observed in a study of early T cells in non-severe SARS-CoV-2 infection. This CDR3 has 11 residues. MiXCR, run by TCRdb on the 5' RACE reads, gives a single entry per CDR3 protein. The sample includes some 57,000 distinct CDR3 sequences, over 7% of them seen just once. This clonotype was seen ten or more times. The chain has TRBV21-1 and TRBJ2-1. TRBV21-1 is recorded as a pseudogene. The TCR comes from an adult who was a healthcare worker with PCR-confirmed SARS-CoV-2 infection or an uninfected control (not recorded which). Input material: whole blood. The CDR3 protein is CASGRVHEQFF. The CDR3 bases are TGTGCCAGCGGCAGGGTACATGAGCAGTTCTTC.